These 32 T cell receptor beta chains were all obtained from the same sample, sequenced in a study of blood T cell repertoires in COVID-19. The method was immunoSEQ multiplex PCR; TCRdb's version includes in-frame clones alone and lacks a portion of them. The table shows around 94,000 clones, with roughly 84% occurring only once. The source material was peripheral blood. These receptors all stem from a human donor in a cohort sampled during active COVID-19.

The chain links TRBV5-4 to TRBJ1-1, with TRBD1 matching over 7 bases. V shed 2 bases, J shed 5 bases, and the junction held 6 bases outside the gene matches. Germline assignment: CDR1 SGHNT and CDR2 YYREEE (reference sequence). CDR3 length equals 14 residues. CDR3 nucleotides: TGTGCCAGCAGCTTACCCGGACAGGAGACTGAAGCTTTCTTT. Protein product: CASSLPGQETEAFF. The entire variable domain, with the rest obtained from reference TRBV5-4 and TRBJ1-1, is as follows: ETGVTQSPTHLIKTRGQQVTLRCSSQSGHNTVSWYQQALGQGPQFIFQYYREEENGRGNFPPRFSGLQFPNYSSELNVNALELDDSALYLCASSLPGQETEAFFGQGTRLTVV.

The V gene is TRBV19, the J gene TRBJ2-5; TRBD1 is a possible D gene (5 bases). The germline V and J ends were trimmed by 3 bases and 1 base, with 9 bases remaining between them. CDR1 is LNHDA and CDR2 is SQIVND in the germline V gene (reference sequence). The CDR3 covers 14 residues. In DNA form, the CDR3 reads TGTGCCAGTAGTATCTCCGACAGCCAAGAGACCCAGTACTTC. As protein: CASSISDSQETQYF.

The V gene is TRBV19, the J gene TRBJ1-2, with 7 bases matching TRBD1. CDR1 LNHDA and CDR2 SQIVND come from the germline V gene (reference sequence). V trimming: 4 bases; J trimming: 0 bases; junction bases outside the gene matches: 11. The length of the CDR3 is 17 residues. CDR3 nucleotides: TGTGCCAGTAGTAGGACCGGGACAGCCCGGCCTAACTATGGCTACACCTTC. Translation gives CASSRTGTARPNYGYTF. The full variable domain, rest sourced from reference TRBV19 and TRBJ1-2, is DGGITQSPKYLFRKEGQNVTLSCEQNLNHDAMYWYRQDPGQGLRLIYYSQIVNDFQKGDIAEGYSVSREKKESFPLTVTSAQKNPTAFYLCASSRTGTARPNYGYTFGSGTRLTVV.

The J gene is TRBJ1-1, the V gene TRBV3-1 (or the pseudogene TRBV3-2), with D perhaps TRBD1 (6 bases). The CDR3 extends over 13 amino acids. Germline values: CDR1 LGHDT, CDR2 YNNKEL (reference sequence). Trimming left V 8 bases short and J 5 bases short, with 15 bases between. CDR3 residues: CASSRQVGTEAFF. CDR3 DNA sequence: TGTGCCAGCTCCCGACAGGTGGGAACTGAAGCTTTCTTT.

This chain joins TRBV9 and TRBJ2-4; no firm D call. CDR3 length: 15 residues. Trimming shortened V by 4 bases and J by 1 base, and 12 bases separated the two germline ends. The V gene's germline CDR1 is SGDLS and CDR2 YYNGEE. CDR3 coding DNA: TGTGCCAGCAGCCGAATCCCCGCGGCCAAAAACATTCAGTACTTC. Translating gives CASSRIPAAKNIQYF.

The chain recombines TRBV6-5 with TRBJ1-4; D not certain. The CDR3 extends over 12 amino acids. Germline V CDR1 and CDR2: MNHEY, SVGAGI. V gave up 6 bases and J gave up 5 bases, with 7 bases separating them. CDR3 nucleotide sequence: TGTGCCAGCAGGGCGACAAATGAAAAACTGTTTTTT. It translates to CASRATNEKLFF.

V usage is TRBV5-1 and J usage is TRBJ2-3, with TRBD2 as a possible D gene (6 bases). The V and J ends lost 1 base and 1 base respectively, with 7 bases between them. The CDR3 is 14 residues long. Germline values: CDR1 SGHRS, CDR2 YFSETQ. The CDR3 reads CASSLPGGTDTQYF. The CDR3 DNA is TGCGCCAGCAGCTTGCCGGGGGGCACAGATACGCAGTATTTT. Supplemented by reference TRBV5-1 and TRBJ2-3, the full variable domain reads KAGVTQTPRYLIKTRGQQVTLSCSPISGHRSVSWYQQTPGQGLQFLFEYFSETQRNKGNFPGRFSGRQFSNSRSEMNVSTLELGDSALYLCASSLPGGTDTQYFGPGTRLTVL.

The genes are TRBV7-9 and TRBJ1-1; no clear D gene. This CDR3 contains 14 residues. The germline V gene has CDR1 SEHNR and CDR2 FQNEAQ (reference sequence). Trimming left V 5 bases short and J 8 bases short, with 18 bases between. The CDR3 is CASSQRSGSSEAFF. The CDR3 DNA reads TGTGCCAGCAGCCAGAGAAGCGGAAGCTCGGAAGCTTTCTTT. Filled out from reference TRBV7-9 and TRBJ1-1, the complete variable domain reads DTGVSQNPRHKITKRGQNVTFRCDPISEHNRLYWYRQTLGQGPEFLTYFQNEAQLEKSRLLSDRFSAERPKGSFSTLEIQRTEQGDSAMYLCASSQRSGSSEAFFGQGTRLTVV.

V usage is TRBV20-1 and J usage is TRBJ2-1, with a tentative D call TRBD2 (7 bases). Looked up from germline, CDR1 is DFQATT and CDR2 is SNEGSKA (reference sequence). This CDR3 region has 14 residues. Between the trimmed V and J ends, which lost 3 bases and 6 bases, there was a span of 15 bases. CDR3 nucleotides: TGCAGTGCTAGTAAGGGGGGGCCTGGCAATGAGCAGTTCTTC. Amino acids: CSASKGGPGNEQFF.

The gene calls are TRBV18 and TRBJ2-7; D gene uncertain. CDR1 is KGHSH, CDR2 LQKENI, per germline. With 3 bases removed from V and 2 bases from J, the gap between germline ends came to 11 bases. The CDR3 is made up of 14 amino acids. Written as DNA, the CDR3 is TGTGCCAGCTCACCGTCTCAGGCCACCTACGAGCAGTACTTC. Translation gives CASSPSQATYEQYF.

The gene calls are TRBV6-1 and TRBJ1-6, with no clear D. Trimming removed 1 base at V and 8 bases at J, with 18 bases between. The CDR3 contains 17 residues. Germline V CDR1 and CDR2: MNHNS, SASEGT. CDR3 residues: CASSEGDWAGGYSPLHF. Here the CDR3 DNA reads TGTGCCAGCAGTGAAGGAGACTGGGCGGGTGGATATTCACCCCTCCACTTT.

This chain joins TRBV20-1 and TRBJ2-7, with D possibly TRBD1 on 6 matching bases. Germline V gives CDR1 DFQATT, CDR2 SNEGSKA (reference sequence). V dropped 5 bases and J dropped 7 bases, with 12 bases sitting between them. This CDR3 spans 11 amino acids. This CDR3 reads CSAAPGVEQYF. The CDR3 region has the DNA TGCAGTGCTGCCCCAGGGGTTGAGCAGTACTTC.

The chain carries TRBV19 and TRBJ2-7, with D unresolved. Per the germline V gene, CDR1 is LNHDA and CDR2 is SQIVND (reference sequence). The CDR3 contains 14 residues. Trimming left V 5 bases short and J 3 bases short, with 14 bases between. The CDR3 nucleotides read TGTGCCAGTAGTCGTGACTTCGCCGGCTACGAGCAGTACTTC. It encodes CASSRDFAGYEQYF.

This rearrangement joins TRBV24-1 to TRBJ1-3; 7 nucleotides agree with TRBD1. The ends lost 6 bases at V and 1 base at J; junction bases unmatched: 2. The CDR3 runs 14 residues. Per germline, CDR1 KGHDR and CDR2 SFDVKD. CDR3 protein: CATSLTGSGNTIYF. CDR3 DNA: TGTGCCACCAGTCTGACAGGGTCTGGAAACACCATATATTTT.

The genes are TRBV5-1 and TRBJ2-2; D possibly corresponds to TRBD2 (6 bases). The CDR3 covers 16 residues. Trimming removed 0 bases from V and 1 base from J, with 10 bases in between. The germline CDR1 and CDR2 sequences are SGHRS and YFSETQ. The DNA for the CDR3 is TGCGCCAGCAGCTTGGTGGTAGCGGAGAACACCGGGGAGCTGTTTTTT. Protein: CASSLVVAENTGELFF.

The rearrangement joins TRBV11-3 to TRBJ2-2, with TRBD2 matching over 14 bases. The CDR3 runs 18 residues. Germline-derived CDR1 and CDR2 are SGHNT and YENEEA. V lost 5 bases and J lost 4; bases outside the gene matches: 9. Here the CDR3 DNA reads TGTGCCAGCAGCCCGAGGACTAGCGGGGGGCCCGGCACCGGGGAGCTGTTTTTT. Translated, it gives CASSPRTSGGPGTGELFF.

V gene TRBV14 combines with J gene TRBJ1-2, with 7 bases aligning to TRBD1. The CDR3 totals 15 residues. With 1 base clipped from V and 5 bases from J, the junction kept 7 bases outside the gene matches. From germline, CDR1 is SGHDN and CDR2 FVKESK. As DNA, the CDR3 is TGTGCCAGCAGCCAAGGCTTACAGGGGAATTATGGCTACACCTTC. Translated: CASSQGLQGNYGYTF.

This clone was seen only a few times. DNA of the CDR3: TGTGCCAGCTCACGGGGGACAGGGGAAGGTGAAAAACTGTTTTTT. Translating it yields CASSRGTGEGEKLFF. The rearrangement uses TRBV18 and TRBJ1-4; 10 bases agree with TRBD1. The CDR3 contains 15 residues. From germline, CDR1 is KGHSH and CDR2 LQKENI. The V segment lost 4 bases and the J segment 7 bases; nucleotides outside the gene matches: 6.

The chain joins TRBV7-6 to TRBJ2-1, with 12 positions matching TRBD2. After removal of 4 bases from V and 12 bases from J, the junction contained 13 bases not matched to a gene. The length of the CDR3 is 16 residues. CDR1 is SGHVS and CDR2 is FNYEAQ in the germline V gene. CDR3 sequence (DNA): TGTGCCAGCAGCTCAGAAACTAGCGGGGGGCAGTCAACGCAGTTCTTC. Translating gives CASSSETSGGQSTQFF.

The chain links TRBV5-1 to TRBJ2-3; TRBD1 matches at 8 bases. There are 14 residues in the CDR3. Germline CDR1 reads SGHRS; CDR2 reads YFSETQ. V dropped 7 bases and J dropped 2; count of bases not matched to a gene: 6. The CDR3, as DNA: TGCGCCAGCCAAACAGGGGGACACACAGATACGCAGTATTTT. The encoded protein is CASQTGGHTDTQYF.

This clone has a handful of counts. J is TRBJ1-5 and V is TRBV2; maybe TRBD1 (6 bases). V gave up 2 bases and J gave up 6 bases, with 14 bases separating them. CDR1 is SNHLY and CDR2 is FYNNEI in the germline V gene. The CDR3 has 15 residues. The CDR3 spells CASSERDTRTQPQHF. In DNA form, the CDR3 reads TGTGCCAGCAGTGAAAGGGACACCAGAACTCAGCCCCAGCATTTT.

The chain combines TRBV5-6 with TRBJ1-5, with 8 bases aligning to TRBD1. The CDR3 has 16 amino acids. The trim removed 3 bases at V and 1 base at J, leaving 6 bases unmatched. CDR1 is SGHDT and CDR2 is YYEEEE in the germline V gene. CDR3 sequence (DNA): TGTGCCAGCAGCTACAGGGGGACGAGGAGCAATCAGCCCCAGCATTTT. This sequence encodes CASSYRGTRSNQPQHF.

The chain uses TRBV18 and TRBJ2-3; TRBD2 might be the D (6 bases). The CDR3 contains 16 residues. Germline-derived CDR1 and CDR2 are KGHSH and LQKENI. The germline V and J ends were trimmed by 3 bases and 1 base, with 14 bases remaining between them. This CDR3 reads CASSPGGVAGTDTQYF. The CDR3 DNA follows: TGTGCCAGCTCACCGGGCGGGGTTGCTGGCACAGATACGCAGTATTTT. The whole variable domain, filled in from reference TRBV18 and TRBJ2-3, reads NAGVMQNPRHLVRRRGQEARLRCSPMKGHSHVYWYRQLPEEGLKFMVYLQKENIIDESGMPKERFSAEFPKEGPSILRIQQVVRGDSAAYFCASSPGGVAGTDTQYFGPGTRLTVL.

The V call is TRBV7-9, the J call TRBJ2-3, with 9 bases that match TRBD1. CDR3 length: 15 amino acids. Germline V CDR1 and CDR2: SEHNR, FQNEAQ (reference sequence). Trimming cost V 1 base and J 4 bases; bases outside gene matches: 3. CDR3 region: CASSLEGQGADTQYF. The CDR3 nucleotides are TGTGCCAGCAGCTTAGAGGGACAGGGCGCAGATACGCAGTATTTT. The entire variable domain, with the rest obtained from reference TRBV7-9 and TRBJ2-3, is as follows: DTGVSQNPRHKITKRGQNVTFRCDPISEHNRLYWYRQTLGQGPEFLTYFQNEAQLEKSRLLSDRFSAERPKGSFSTLEIQRTEQGDSAMYLCASSLEGQGADTQYFGPGTRLTVL.

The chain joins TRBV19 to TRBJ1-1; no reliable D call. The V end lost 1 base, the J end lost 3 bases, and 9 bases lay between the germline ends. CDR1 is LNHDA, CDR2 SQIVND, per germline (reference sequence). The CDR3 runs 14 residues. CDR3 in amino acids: CASSIGPEYTEAFF. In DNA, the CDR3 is TGTGCCAGTAGTATAGGACCGGAGTACACTGAAGCTTTCTTT. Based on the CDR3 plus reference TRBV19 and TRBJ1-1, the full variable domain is DGGITQSPKYLFRKEGQNVTLSCEQNLNHDAMYWYRQDPGQGLRLIYYSQIVNDFQKGDIAEGYSVSREKKESFPLTVTSAQKNPTAFYLCASSIGPEYTEAFFGQGTRLTVV.

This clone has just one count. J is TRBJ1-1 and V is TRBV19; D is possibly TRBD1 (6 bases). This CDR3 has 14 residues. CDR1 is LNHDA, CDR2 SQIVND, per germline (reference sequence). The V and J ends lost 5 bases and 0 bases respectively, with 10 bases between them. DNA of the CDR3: TGTGCCAGTAGTGGACAGTTCATGAACACTGAAGCTTTCTTT. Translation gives CASSGQFMNTEAFF.

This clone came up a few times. The DNA of the CDR3 is TGTGCCAGCAGTTACTCTAACTCTGGAAACACCATATATTTT. Amino acids: CASSYSNSGNTIYF. This chain uses TRBV6-6 with TRBJ1-3; D unresolved. The V gene lost 0 bases and the J gene lost 0 bases, with 3 bases spanning the gap. The length of the CDR3 is 14 residues. Germline V gene sequence: CDR1 MNHNY, CDR2 SVGAGI (reference sequence).

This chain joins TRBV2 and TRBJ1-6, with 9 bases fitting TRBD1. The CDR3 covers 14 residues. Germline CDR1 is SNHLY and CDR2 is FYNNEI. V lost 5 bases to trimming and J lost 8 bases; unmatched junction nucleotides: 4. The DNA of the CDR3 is TGTGCCAGCAGTCCGGGACAGGGTTATTCACCCCTCCACTTT. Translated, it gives CASSPGQGYSPLHF.

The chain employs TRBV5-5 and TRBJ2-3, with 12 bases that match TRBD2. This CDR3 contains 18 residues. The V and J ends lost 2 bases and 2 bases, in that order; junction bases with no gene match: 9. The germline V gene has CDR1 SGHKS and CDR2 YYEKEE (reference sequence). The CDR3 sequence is CASSFKEGLAGYTDTQYF. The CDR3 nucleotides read TGTGCCAGCAGCTTTAAAGAGGGACTAGCGGGTTACACAGATACGCAGTATTTT.

As DNA, the CDR3 is TGTGCCAGCAGTCTTGTCGGACTGGAGGGGGAGACCCAGTACTTC. Protein sequence: CASSLVGLEGETQYF. This chain uses TRBV3-1 (or the pseudogene TRBV3-2) with TRBJ2-5; weak D call: TRBD2 (6 bases). This CDR3 is 15 amino acids long. Germline V gives CDR1 LGHDT, CDR2 YNNKEL (reference sequence). V gave up 6 bases and J gave up 5 bases, with 19 bases separating them.

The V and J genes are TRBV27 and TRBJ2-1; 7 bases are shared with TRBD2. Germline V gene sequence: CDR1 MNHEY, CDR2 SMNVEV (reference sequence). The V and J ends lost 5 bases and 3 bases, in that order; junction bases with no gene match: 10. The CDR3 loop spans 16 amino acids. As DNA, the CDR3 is TGTGCCAGCAGTACCACGGGGGGACCGCTCTACAATGAGCAGTTCTTC. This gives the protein CASSTTGGPLYNEQFF.

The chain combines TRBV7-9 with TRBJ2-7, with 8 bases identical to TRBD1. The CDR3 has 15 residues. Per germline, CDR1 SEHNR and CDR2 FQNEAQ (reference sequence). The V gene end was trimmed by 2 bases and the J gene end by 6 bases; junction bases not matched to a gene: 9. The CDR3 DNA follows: TGTGCCAGCAGCTTAATCGGGACAGGAGGGTCCGAGCAGTACTTC. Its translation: CASSLIGTGGSEQYF.